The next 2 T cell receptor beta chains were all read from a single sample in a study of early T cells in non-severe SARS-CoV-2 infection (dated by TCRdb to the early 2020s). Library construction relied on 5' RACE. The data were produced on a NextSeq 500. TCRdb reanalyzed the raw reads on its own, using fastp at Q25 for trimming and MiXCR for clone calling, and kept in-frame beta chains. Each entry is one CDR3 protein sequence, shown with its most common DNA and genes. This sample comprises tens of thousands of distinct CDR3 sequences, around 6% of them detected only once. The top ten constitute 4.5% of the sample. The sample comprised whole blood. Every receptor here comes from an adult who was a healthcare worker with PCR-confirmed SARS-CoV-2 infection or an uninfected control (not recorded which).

DNA of the CDR3: TGCGCCAGCACCCCCGGGGGGACATCCGGGCTTTACGAGCAGTACTTC. Its protein is CASTPGGTSGLYEQYF. The chain couples TRBV5-1 to TRBJ2-7; a possible D gene is TRBD2 (7 bases). Germline V gene sequence: CDR1 SGHRS, CDR2 YFSETQ. The V and J ends lost 6 bases and 4 bases respectively, with 23 bases between them. CDR3 size: 16 residues.

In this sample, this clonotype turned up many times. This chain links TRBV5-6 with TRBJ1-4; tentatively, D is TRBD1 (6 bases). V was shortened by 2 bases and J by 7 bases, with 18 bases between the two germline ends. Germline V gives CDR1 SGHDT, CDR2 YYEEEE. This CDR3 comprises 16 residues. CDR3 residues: CASSLTGLVRIEKLFF. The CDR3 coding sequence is TGTGCCAGCAGCTTAACAGGGCTGGTTCGGATTGAAAAACTGTTTTTT.